The source of this TCR beta chain is a study of blood T cell repertoires in COVID-19. Study details: Sites in the United States, Italy and Spain provided acute and convalescent COVID-19 samples. From T cells, B-cell-depleted T cells, or PBMCs came the material, which was cDNA or gDNA.

Under the authors' procedure: By means of reference gene primer amplification, nucleated cell counts were estimated. Libraries were prepared by immunoSEQ multiplex PCR; TCRdb keeps only in-frame clonotypes and omits some of them. The V and J calls and clone size come from that table; D and trimming were worked out from the DNA. This sample yields about 75,000 clones, of which roughly 91% are seen a single time; roughly 20% belongs to the top ten. The CDR3 runs 13 residues. Trimming removed 3 bases at V and 2 bases at J, with 8 bases between. Looked up from germline, CDR1 is LNHDA and CDR2 is SQIVND (reference sequence).

This chain joins TRBV19 and TRBJ2-7; D is unclear. The specimen was peripheral blood. This sequence originates from a human donor in a cohort sampled during active COVID-19. The CDR3 nucleotides are TGTGCCAGTAGTATTGGCACCGCCTACGAGCAGTACTTC. Amino acids: CASSIGTAYEQYF.